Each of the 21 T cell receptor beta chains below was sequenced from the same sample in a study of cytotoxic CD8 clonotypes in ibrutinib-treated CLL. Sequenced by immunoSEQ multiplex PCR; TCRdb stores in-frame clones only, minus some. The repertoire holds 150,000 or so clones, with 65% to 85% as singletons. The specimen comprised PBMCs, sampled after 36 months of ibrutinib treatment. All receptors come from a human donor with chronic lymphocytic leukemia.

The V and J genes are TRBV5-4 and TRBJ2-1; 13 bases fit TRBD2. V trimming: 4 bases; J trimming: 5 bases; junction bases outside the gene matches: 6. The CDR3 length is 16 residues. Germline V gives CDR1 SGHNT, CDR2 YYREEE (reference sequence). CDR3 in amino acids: CASSPRLAGGNNEQFF. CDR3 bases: TGTGCCAGCAGCCCACGACTAGCGGGGGGTAACAATGAGCAGTTCTTC.

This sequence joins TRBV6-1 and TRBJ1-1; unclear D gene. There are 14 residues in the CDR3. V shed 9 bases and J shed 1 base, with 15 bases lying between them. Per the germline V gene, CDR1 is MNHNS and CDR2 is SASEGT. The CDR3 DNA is TGTGCCAGAGTCAAGACGCAGAAGAACACTGAAGCTTTCTTT. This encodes CARVKTQKNTEAFF.

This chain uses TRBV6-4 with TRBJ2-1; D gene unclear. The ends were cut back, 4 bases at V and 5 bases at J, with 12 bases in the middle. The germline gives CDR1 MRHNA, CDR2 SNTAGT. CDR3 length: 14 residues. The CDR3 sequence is CASSVFPGNNEQFF. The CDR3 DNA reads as TGTGCCAGCAGTGTCTTCCCGGGCAACAATGAGCAGTTCTTC.

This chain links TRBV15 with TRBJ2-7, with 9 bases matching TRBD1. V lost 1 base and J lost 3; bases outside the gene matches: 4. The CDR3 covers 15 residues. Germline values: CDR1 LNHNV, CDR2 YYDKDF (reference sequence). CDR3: CATSRGDREYYEQYF. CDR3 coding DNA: TGTGCCACCAGCAGAGGGGACAGGGAGTACTACGAGCAGTACTTC.

The DNA of the CDR3 is TGCGCCAGCAGCCAAGATGGACTAGCGGGGGACGCCACCGGGGAGCTGTTTTTT. It is translated as CASSQDGLAGDATGELFF. The chain recombines TRBV4-1 with TRBJ2-2; 13 bases align to TRBD2. Unmatched junction bases numbered 5, after V lost 0 bases and J lost 4 bases. The CDR3 spans 18 residues. CDR1 and CDR2 from the germline V gene are MGHRA and YSYEKL.

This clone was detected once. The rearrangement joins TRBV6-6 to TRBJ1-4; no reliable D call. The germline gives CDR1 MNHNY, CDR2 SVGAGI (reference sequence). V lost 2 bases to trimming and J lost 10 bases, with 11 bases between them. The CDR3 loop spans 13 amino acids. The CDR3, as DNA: TGTGCCAGCAGTTACGAAGGCGTTGGAAAACTGTTTTTT. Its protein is CASSYEGVGKLFF.

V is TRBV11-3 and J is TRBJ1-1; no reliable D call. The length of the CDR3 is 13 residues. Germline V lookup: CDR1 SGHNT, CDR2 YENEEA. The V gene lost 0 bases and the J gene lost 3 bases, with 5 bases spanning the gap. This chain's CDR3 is CASSLDRDTEAFF. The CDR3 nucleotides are TGTGCCAGCAGCTTAGATCGAGACACTGAAGCTTTCTTT.

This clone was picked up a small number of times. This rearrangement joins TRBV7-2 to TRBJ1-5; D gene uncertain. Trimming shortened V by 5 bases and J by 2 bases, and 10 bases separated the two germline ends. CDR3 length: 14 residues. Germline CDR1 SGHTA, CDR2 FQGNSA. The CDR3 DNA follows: TGTGCCAGCAGCCTTTTGATTGGCAATCAGCCCCAGCATTTT. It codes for CASSLLIGNQPQHF.

The CDR3 nucleotides read TGTGCCAGTAGTATATTCTCGGGAACCTACGAGCAGTACTTC. Protein product: CASSIFSGTYEQYF. The chain has TRBV19 and TRBJ2-7; a possible D gene is TRBD2 (5 bases). CDR1 and CDR2 (germline): LNHDA, SQIVND (reference sequence). With 2 bases removed from V and 2 bases from J, the gap between germline ends came to 10 bases. The CDR3 sequence is 14 residues long. Looking up the rest from reference TRBV19 and TRBJ2-7 gives the full variable domain: DGGITQSPKYLFRKEGQNVTLSCEQNLNHDAMYWYRQDPGQGLRLIYYSQIVNDFQKGDIAEGYSVSREKKESFPLTVTSAQKNPTAFYLCASSIFSGTYEQYFGPGTRLTVT.

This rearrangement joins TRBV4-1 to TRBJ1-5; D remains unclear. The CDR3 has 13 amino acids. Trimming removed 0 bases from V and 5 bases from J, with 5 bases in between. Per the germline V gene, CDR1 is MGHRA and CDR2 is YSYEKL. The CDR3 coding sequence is TGCGCCAGCAGCCAAGATCCTTATCAGCCCCAGCATTTT. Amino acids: CASSQDPYQPQHF.

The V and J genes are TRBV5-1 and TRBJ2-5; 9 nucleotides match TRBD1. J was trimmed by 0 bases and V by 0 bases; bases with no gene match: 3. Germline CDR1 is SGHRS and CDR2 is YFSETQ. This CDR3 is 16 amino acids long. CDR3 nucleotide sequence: TGCGCCAGCAGCTTGGGCCGGACAGGGGACCAAGAGACCCAGTACTTC. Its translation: CASSLGRTGDQETQYF.

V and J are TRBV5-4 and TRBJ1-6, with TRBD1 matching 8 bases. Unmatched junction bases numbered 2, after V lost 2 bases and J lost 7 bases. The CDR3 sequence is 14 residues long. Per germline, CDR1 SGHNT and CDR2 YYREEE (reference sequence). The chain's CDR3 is CASSFGQGNSPLHF. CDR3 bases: TGTGCCAGCAGCTTCGGACAGGGAAATTCACCCCTCCACTTT. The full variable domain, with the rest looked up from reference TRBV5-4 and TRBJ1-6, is ETGVTQSPTHLIKTRGQQVTLRCSSQSGHNTVSWYQQALGQGPQFIFQYYREEENGRGNFPPRFSGLQFPNYSSELNVNALELDDSALYLCASSFGQGNSPLHFGNGTRLTVT.

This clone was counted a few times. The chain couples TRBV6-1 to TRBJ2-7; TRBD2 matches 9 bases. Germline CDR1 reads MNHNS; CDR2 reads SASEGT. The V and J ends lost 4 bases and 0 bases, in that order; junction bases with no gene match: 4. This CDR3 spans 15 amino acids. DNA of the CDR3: TGTGCCAGCAGTGTAGATAGCGGGAGCTCCTACGAGCAGTACTTC. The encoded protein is CASSVDSGSSYEQYF.

The CDR3 nucleotides are TGTGCCAGCAGTGGACAGGAACAGGGCCCGTACACCTTC. This codes for CASSGQEQGPYTF. V usage is TRBV6-5 and J usage is TRBJ1-2; TRBD1 agrees at 7 bases. The CDR3 length is 13 residues. Germline loops: CDR1 MNHEY, CDR2 SVGAGI. The trim removed 5 bases at V and 11 bases at J, leaving 11 bases unmatched.

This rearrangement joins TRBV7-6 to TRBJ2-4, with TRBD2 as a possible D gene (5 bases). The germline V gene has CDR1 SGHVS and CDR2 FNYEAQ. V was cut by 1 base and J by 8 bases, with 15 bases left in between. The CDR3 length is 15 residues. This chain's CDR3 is CASSLEPRDGDIQYF. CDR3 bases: TGTGCCAGCAGCTTAGAACCCCGGGATGGAGACATTCAGTACTTC.

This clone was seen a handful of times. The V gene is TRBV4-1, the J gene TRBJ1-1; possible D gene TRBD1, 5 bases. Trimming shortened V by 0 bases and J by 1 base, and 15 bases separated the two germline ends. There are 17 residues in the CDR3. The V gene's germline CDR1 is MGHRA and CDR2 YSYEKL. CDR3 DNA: TGCGCCAGCAGCCAAGACGGGGCTAGGAGGGGGAACACTGAAGCTTTCTTT. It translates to CASSQDGARRGNTEAFF.

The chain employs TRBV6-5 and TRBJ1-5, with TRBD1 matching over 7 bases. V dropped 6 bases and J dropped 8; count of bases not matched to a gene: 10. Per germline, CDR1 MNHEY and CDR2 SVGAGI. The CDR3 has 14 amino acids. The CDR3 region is CASRKTGFKEPQHF. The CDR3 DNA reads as TGTGCCAGCAGGAAGACAGGGTTTAAGGAGCCCCAGCATTTT.

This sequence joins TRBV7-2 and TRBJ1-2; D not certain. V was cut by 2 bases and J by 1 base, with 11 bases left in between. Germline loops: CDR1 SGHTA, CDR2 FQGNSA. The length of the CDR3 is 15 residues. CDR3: CASSLSPQNNYGYTF. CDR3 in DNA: TGTGCCAGCAGCTTATCCCCCCAGAATAACTATGGCTACACCTTC.

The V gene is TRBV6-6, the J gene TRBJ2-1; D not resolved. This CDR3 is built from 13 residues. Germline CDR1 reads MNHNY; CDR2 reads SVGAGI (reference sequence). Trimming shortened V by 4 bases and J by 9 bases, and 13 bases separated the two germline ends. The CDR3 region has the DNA TGTGCCAGCAGTTTTACAACCTGGAGTGAGCAGTTCTTC. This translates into CASSFTTWSEQFF.

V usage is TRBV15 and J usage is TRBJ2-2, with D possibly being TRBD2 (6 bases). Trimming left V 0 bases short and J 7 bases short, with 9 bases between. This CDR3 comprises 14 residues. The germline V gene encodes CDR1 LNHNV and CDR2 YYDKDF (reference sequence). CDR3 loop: CATSRDRRGGELFF. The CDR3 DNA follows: TGTGCCACCAGCAGAGATAGGAGGGGCGGGGAGCTGTTTTTT.

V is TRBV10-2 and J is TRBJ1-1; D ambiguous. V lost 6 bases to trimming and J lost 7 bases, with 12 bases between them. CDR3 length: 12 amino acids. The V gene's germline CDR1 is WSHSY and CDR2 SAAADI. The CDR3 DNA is TGCGCCAGCAGGGACGGAAATGGTGAAGCTTTCTTT. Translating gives CASRDGNGEAFF.